The 13 T cell receptor beta chains listed next were all sequenced from one sample in a study of shared clonotypes between healthy human individuals. Measured with immunoSEQ multiplex PCR; TCRdb has only the in-frame clones, and not every one. This sample has roughly 2.2 million clones; 80% to 95% occur once, and the top ten carry around 0.4%. The sequencing sample was made of naive CD4+ T cells from PBMCs. Subset in this sample: CD45RA+ positively selected. These TCRs come from a man younger than 35 in good health. Some clones in this sample may be carry-over from other donors' samples.

The V and J genes are TRBV6-1 and TRBJ2-5; 8 bases align to TRBD1. CDR1 and CDR2 (germline): MNHNS, SASEGT. The junction had 6 bases not matched to a gene; V was cut back by 10 bases and J by 5 bases. The CDR3 totals 12 residues. As DNA, the CDR3 is TGTGCCACCAACAGGGGGTCGGAGACCCAGTACTTC. It codes for CATNRGSETQYF.

This chain connects TRBV7-6 to TRBJ1-2; D unresolved. CDR3 size: 13 residues. V was shortened by 1 base and J by 8 bases, with 11 bases between the two germline ends. Germline CDR1 reads SGHVS; CDR2 reads FNYEAQ. CDR3 region: CASSLGLGRGYTF. CDR3 nucleotides: TGTGCCAGCAGCTTAGGGTTAGGGCGCGGCTACACCTTC.

The CDR3: CASRETGAETQYF. CDR3 DNA sequence: TGTGCCAGCAGGGAGACAGGGGCCGAGACCCAGTACTTC. V gene TRBV6-1 combines with J gene TRBJ2-5; 8 nucleotides match TRBD1. The CDR3 length is 13 residues. V was clipped by 6 bases and J by 5 bases; unmatched bases: 5. Looked up from germline, CDR1 is MNHNS and CDR2 is SASEGT.

This clone was found once. J is TRBJ2-2 and V is TRBV19; tentatively, D is TRBD2 (5 bases). Germline V lookup: CDR1 LNHDA, CDR2 SQIVND (reference sequence). The CDR3 totals 13 residues. The V end lost 5 bases, the J end lost 4 bases, and 8 bases lay between the germline ends. The CDR3 loop is CASSGRITGELFF. The CDR3, as DNA: TGTGCCAGTAGTGGGAGAATCACCGGGGAGCTGTTTTTT.

The V call is TRBV5-4, the J call TRBJ2-2; 14 bases are a match to TRBD2. This CDR3 has 17 residues. CDR1 and CDR2 (germline): SGHNT, YYREEE (reference sequence). V shed 4 bases and J 5 bases; nucleotides not matched to a gene: 7. The CDR3 reads CASSLGLAGVRTGELFF. In nucleotides, the CDR3 is TGTGCCAGCAGCCTGGGACTAGCGGGAGTTCGTACCGGGGAGCTGTTTTTT.

This chain connects TRBV27 to TRBJ2-3; D is perhaps TRBD1 (5 bases). This CDR3 has 18 amino acids. Between the trimmed V and J ends, which lost 4 bases and 4 bases, there was a span of 24 bases. CDR1 and CDR2 from the germline V gene are MNHEY and SMNVEV (reference sequence). The CDR3 DNA follows: TGTGCCAGCAGTTACGGACGGCCAGATAGGGGTCCCGCAGATACGCAGTATTTT. This gives the protein CASSYGRPDRGPADTQYF.

This clone was seen once. The V gene is TRBV7-8, the J gene TRBJ2-1; D is ambiguous. Germline CDR1 reads SGHVS; CDR2 reads FQNEAQ. This CDR3 has 15 amino acids. V was pared by 5 bases and J by 2 bases, with 13 bases between. The CDR3 DNA follows: TGTGCCAGCAGCCAAGCTGACACGACCTACAATGAGCAGTTCTTC. As protein: CASSQADTTYNEQFF. The full variable domain, rest sourced from reference TRBV7-8 and TRBJ2-1, is GAGVSQSPRYKVAKRGQDVALRCDPISGHVSLFWYQQALGQGPEFLTYFQNEAQLDKSGLPSDRFFAERPEGSVSTLKIQRTQQEDSAVYLCASSQADTTYNEQFFGPGTRLTVL.

This chain joins TRBV7-7 and TRBJ1-1; D is perhaps TRBD1 (5 bases). V lost 5 bases and J 1 base, leaving 11 bases between the germline ends. In germline, CDR1 is SSHAT, CDR2 FNYEAQ (reference sequence). This CDR3 is built from 14 residues. The CDR3 spells CASSHPQGNTEAFF. CDR3 in DNA: TGTGCCAGCAGCCACCCCCAGGGGAACACTGAAGCTTTCTTT.

The gene calls are TRBV28 and TRBJ1-1, with 8 bases lining up with TRBD1. The CDR3 has 14 residues. Germline CDR1 and CDR2: MDHEN and SYDVKM. V was clipped by 5 bases and J by 8 bases; unmatched bases: 10. This chain's CDR3 is CASSGTGGQREAFF. The CDR3 DNA is TGTGCCAGCAGTGGTACAGGGGGTCAGAGGGAAGCTTTCTTT.

The CDR3 DNA reads TGTGCCAGCACCCTAGCAGGACCCTTCTTCCCCCTCCACTTT. Translation gives CASTLAGPFFPLHF. The genes are TRBV28 and TRBJ1-6; D remains ambiguous. The V gene's germline CDR1 is MDHEN and CDR2 SYDVKM. V was trimmed by 7 bases and J by 13 bases, leaving 20 bases between them. The CDR3 length is 14 residues.

Comments on this clone: Different DNA sequences within this sample yield the same CDR3. The chain combines TRBV5-1 with TRBJ2-5, with D hard to call. V dropped 1 base and J dropped 1 base, with 5 bases sitting between them. This CDR3 has 13 residues. The germline CDR1 and CDR2 sequences are SGHRS and YFSETQ. The CDR3 DNA reads TGCGCCAGCAGCTTGTTGGGCCAAGAGACCCAGTACTTC. It codes for CASSLLGQETQYF.

This chain connects TRBV5-6 to TRBJ1-1, with 9 bases aligning to TRBD1. CDR3 size: 15 residues. Per the germline V gene, CDR1 is SGHDT and CDR2 is YYEEEE. V shed 6 bases and J 5 bases; nucleotides not matched to a gene: 11. The CDR3 coding sequence is TGTGCCAGCATTCAAACCGGGACAGGGAGGACTGAAGCTTTCTTT. It codes for CASIQTGTGRTEAFF.

DNA of the CDR3: TGTGCCAGCTCACAATCTCGGACAGGGATGGCCACTGAAGCTTTCTTT. Translated, it gives CASSQSRTGMATEAFF. This chain connects TRBV18 to TRBJ1-1; 8 nucleotides line up with TRBD1. Germline V gene sequence: CDR1 KGHSH, CDR2 LQKENI. Trimming at V came to 4 bases and at J to 4 bases, leaving 11 bases not matched to a gene. This CDR3 region has 16 residues.